This TCR beta chain was sequenced in a study of response to subunit inactivated influenza vaccine. In TCRdb, the RT-PCR reads were re-called with MiXCR into one record per CDR3 protein. The sample lists over 400,000 distinct CDR3 sequences; approximately 10% were seen once. Study-level results: The study's authors posited that every seasonal influenza vaccination enlists few new T cells.

The CDR3 length is 15 residues. The J segment lost 4 bases and the V segment lost 4 bases, leaving 4 bases of the junction unmatched. Germline lookup yields CDR1 SGHRS and CDR2 YFSETQ. This clonotype occurred many times. The antigen remains unidentified. This clonotype was obtained from a man in his fifties or sixties who received an inactivated influenza vaccine. The sequencing used PBMCs from blood, collected about 40 days after vaccination. The rearrangement uses TRBV5-1 and TRBJ2-2; 10 bases agree with TRBD2. The CDR3 sequence: CASSPVAGGTGELFF. The CDR3 coding sequence is TGCGCCAGCAGCCCAGTAGCGGGAGGCACCGGGGAGCTGTTTTTT.